This T cell receptor (beta chain) stems from a study of T cell repertoires in cytomegalovirus infection. As for the study in general: Public TCR beta signature analysis indicated the presence of both CMV infection and matching HLA type. Whole-study results and caveats: The study found HLA-C-restricted CMV-specific TCR beta clonotypes dominating the ex vivo response.

This CDR3 has 16 amino acids. V gave up 5 bases and J gave up 5 bases, with 20 bases separating them. Germline CDR1 reads SGHVS; CDR2 reads FQNEAQ. This clonotype was observed a few times. The antigen is undetermined. TCRdb called the reads again in MiXCR, with one record for every CDR3 protein. The sample consists of about 740,000 distinct CDR3 sequences, around a third of them appearing once. The sample here was cultured PBMCs, taken from culture after CMV antigen stimulation. The chain links TRBV7-8 to TRBJ2-3; possibly TRBD2 for D (7 bases). The source of this sequence is a human donor in good health (CMV status not recorded). Some clones in this sample may be carry-over from other donors' samples. In DNA, the CDR3 is TGTGCCAGCAGCCCCAGGGGCCGCGGGAGTATAGATACGCAGTATTTT. This encodes CASSPRGRGSIDTQYF.